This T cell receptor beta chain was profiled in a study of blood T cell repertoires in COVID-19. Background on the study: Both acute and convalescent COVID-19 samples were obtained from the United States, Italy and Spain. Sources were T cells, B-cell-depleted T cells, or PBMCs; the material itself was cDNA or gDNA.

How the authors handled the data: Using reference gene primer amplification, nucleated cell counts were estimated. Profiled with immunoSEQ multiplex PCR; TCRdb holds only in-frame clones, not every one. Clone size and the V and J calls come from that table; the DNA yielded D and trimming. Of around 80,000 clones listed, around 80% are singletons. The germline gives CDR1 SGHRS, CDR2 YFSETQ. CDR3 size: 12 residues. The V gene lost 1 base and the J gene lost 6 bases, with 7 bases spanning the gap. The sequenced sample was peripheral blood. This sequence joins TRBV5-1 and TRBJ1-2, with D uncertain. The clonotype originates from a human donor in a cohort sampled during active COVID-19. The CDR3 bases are TGCGCCAGCAGCTTGCGAGGAAATGGCTACACCTTC. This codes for CASSLRGNGYTF.